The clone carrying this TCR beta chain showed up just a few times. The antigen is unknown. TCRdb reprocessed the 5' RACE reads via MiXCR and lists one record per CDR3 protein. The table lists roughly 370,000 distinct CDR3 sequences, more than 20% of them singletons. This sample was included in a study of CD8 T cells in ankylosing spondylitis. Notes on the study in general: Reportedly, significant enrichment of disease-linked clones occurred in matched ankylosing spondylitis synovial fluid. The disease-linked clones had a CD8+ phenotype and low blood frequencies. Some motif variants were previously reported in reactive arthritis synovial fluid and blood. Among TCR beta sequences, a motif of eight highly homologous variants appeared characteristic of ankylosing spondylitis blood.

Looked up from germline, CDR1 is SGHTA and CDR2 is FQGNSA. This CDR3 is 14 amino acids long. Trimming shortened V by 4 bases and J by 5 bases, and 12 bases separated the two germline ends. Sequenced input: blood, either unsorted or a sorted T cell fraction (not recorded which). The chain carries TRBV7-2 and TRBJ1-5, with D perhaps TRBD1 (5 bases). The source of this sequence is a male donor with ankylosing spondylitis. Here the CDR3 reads CASSSRVGDQPQHF. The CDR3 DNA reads TGTGCCAGCAGCTCGCGGGTGGGGGATCAGCCCCAGCATTTT.